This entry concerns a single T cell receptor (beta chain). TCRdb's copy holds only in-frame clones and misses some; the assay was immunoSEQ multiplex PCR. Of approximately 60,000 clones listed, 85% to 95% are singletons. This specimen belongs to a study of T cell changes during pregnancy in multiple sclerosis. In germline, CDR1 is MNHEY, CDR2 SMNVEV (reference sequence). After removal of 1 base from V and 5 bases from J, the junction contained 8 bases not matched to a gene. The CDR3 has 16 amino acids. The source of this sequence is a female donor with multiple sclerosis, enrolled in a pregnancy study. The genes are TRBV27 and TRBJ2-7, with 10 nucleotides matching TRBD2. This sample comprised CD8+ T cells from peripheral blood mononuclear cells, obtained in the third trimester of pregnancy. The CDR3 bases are TGTGCCAGCAGTTTATACCCCGGACTAGCGGATGACGAGCAGTACTTC. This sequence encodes CASSLYPGLADDEQYF.